These 6 T cell receptor beta chains were sequenced from one sample in a study of T cells in Graves' hyperthyroidism and ophthalmopathy. Template material for amplifying TCR beta CDR3 regions consisted of RNA transcripts. When the TCR CDR3 underwent first-round RT-PCR, the HTBI primer set was used. TCRdb processed the multiplex PCR reads anew with MiXCR; each CDR3 protein has one entry. The table lists 93,000 or so distinct CDR3 sequences, approximately 50% of them singletons. Input material: blood. The source of these receptors is a man aged 40-55 years with Graves' hyperthyroidism.

Comment on this clonotype: Lacking the conserved final phenylalanine or tryptophan, this CDR3 likely reflects a read error. No DNA is shown, since the ends of the CDR3 on it are uncertain; the CDR3 is the one TCRdb lists. This chain connects TRBV15 to TRBJ2-6; the table gives TRBD2 as D, unverified against the DNA. Germline V gives CDR1 LNHNV, CDR2 YYDKDF (reference sequence). Ends included, the CDR3 has 9 residues. CDR3 loop: CATSREPTS.

This clonotype has at least ten counts. The J gene is TRBJ2-2, the V gene TRBV5-1; D unclear. CDR3 length: 15 amino acids. In germline, CDR1 is SGHRS, CDR2 YFSETQ. Trimming cost V 4 bases and J 7 bases, with 17 bases left between them. CDR3 loop: CASSPRLAPNGELFF. The CDR3 DNA reads TGCGCCAGCAGCCCCCGACTCGCGCCTAACGGGGAGCTGTTTTTT.

The chain combines TRBV12-3 or TRBV12-4 with TRBJ1-2; TRBD1 matches at 7 bases. This CDR3 comprises 14 residues. V shed 5 bases, J shed 8 bases, and the junction held 11 bases outside the gene matches. The CDR3 region has the DNA TGTGCCAGCAGTGTAGGGACAGCCCTATTCGGCTACACCTTC. It yields the protein CASSVGTALFGYTF.

This clonotype was detected ten times or more. This rearrangement joins TRBV20-1 to TRBJ1-6; 8 bases are shared with TRBD1. This CDR3 region has 13 residues. The V gene's germline CDR1 is DFQATT and CDR2 SNEGSKA (reference sequence). V gave up 6 bases and J gave up 6 bases; unmatched junction bases: 4. For the CDR3, the DNA is TGCAGTGCCCGGACAGGGTTTAATTCACCCCTCCACTTT. This sequence encodes CSARTGFNSPLHF.

This clonotype was counted ten times or more. The chain recombines TRBV12-3 or TRBV12-4 with TRBJ2-5; D may correspond to TRBD1 or TRBD2 (5 bases each). CDR3 length: 14 residues. V was shortened by 0 bases and J by 2 bases, with 7 bases between the two germline ends. The CDR3 DNA reads TGTGCCAGCAGTTTAGCCGGGGCGCAAGAGACCCAGTACTTC. Amino acid sequence: CASSLAGAQETQYF.

At least ten counts were recorded for this clonotype. This chain joins TRBV10-3 and TRBJ1-1, with TRBD1 matching over 8 bases. V lost 0 bases to trimming and J lost 4 bases; unmatched junction nucleotides: 4. Germline V lookup: CDR1 ENHRY, CDR2 SYGVKD. The CDR3 sequence is 15 residues long. The CDR3 bases are TGTGCCATCAGTGAGTCGCAGGGGGCTTCCACTGAAGCTTTCTTT. The encoded protein is CAISESQGASTEAFF.